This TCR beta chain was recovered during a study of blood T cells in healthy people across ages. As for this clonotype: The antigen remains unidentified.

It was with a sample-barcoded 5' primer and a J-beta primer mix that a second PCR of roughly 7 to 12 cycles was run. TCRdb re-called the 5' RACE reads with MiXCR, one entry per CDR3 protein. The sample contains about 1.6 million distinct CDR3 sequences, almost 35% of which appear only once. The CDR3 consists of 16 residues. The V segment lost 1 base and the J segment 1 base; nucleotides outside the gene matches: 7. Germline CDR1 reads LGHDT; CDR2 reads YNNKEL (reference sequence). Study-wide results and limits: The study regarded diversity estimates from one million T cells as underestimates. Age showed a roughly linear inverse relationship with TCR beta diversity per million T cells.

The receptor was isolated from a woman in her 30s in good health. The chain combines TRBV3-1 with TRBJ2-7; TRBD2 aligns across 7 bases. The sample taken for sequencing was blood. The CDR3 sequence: CASSQGSSGESYEQYF. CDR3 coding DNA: TGTGCCAGCAGCCAAGGTTCTAGCGGAGAATCCTACGAGCAGTACTTC.